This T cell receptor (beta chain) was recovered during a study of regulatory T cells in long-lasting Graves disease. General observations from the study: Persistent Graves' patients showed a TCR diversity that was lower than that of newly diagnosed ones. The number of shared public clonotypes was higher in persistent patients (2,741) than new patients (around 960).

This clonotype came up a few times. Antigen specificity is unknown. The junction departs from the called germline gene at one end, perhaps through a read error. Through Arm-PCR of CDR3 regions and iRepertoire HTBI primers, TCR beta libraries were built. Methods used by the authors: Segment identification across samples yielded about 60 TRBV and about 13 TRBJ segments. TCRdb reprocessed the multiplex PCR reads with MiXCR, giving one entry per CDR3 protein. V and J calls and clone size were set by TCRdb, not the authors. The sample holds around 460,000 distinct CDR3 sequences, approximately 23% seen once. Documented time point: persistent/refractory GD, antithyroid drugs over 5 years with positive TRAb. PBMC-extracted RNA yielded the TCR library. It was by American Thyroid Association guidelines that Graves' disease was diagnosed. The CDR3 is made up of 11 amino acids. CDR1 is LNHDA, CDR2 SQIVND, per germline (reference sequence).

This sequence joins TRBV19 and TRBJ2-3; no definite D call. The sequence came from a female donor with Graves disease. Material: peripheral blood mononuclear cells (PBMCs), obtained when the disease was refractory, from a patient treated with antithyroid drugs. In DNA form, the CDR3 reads TGTGCCAGCAGTACCACAGATACGCAGTATTTT. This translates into CASSTTDTQYF. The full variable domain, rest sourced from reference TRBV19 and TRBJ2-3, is DGGITQSPKYLFRKEGQNVTLSCEQNLNHDAMYWYRQDPGQGLRLIYYSQIVNDFQKGDIAEGYSVSREKKESFPLTVTSAQKNPTAFYLCASSTTDTQYFGPGTRLTVL.